These T cell receptor beta chains were read from a single sample in a study of T cell repertoires in cytomegalovirus infection. TCRdb passed the reads through MiXCR, listing each CDR3 protein once. The table shows hundreds of thousands of distinct CDR3 sequences, with 15% to 20% occurring only once. Sequenced sample: PBMCs. The receptors shown here come from a human donor in good health (CMV status not recorded). Some clones in this sample may be carry-over from other donors' samples. The CDR3 runs from the conserved cysteine through the conserved F or W. Fields, in order: D gene, clone size, V gene, J gene, CDR3 DNA, CDR3 protein. A D gene is named only where the DNA matches it firmly. Size tells how often a clone was seen (once, few, many) or the class of an expanded clone, and some rows leave it out.

D gene: TRBD1; clone size: -; V gene: TRBV7-9; J gene: TRBJ1-1; CDR3 DNA: TGTGCCAGCAGCGACCTTACCGGGACAGGCGCCACTGAAGCTTTCTTT; CDR3 protein: CASSDLTGTGATEAFF
D gene: -; clone size: few; V gene: TRBV10-3; J gene: TRBJ2-3; CDR3 DNA: TGTGCCATCAGTGAGCGCACAGGGCAAACAGATACGCAGTATTTT; CDR3 protein: CAISERTGQTDTQYF
D gene: TRBD1; clone size: -; V gene: TRBV27; J gene: TRBJ2-3; CDR3 DNA: TGTGCCAGCCGTTGGACAGGGGGTACCGATACGCAGTATTTT; CDR3 protein: CASRWTGGTDTQYF
D gene: -; clone size: -; V gene: TRBV12-3/TRBV12-4; J gene: TRBJ2-2; CDR3 DNA: TGTGCCAGCAGCATCCTCCAGGGGGGAAGGGAGCTGTTTTTT; CDR3 protein: CASSILQGGRELFF
D gene: -; clone size: many; V gene: TRBV10-3; J gene: TRBJ2-6; CDR3 DNA: TGTGCCATCAGTGACCCCCTACCTGGGGCCAACGTCCTGACTTTC; CDR3 protein: CAISDPLPGANVLTF
D gene: TRBD2; clone size: -; V gene: TRBV5-4; J gene: TRBJ2-3; CDR3 DNA: TGTGCCAGCAGCTTGGCTGGCGGGGGGGTCTCAGATACGCAGTATTTT; CDR3 protein: CASSLAGGGVSDTQYF
D gene: -; clone size: few; V gene: TRBV18; J gene: TRBJ1-3; CDR3 DNA: TGTGCCAGCTCACGGGGCACCGACTCTGGAAACACCATATATTTT; CDR3 protein: CASSRGTDSGNTIYF
D gene: -; clone size: many; V gene: TRBV7-2; J gene: TRBJ1-4; CDR3 DNA: TGTGCCAGCAGCCTGAGGGTCACTAATGAAAAACTGTTTTTT; CDR3 protein: CASSLRVTNEKLFF
D gene: -; clone size: -; V gene: TRBV7-9; J gene: TRBJ1-2; CDR3 DNA: TGTGCCAGCAGCCCGCCAGAGAAGAACTATGGCTACACCTTC; CDR3 protein: CASSPPEKNYGYTF
D gene: -; clone size: few; V gene: TRBV9; J gene: TRBJ2-6; CDR3 DNA: TGTGCCAGCAGCGTAGAGGGCTCTGGGGCCAACGTCCTGACTTTC; CDR3 protein: CASSVEGSGANVLTF
D gene: -; clone size: many; V gene: TRBV7-2; J gene: TRBJ2-2; CDR3 DNA: TGTGCCAGCAGCCCCCGACTGACCGTGGACGGGGAGCTGTTTTTT; CDR3 protein: CASSPRLTVDGELFF
D gene: TRBD2; clone size: many; V gene: TRBV11-2; J gene: TRBJ2-7; CDR3 DNA: TGTGCCAGCAGCAATGGGAGGGTCGGGTACGAGCAGTACTTC; CDR3 protein: CASSNGRVGYEQYF
D gene: -; clone size: -; V gene: TRBV9; J gene: TRBJ1-3; CDR3 DNA: TGTGCCAGCAGCGTAGAAGGAGGGCGAAGCTCTGGAAACACCATATATTTT; CDR3 protein: CASSVEGGRSSGNTIYF
D gene: TRBD1; clone size: many; V gene: TRBV7-2; J gene: TRBJ1-2; CDR3 DNA: TGTGCCAGCAGCGCGAGACAGGGATTAAGCTATGGCTACACCTTC; CDR3 protein: CASSARQGLSYGYTF
D gene: TRBD2; clone size: -; V gene: TRBV2; J gene: TRBJ2-5; CDR3 DNA: TGTGCCAGCAGTGATTTGCGGGGGGGGACCCAGTACTTC; CDR3 protein: CASSDLRGGTQYF
D gene: -; clone size: many; V gene: TRBV7-2; J gene: TRBJ1-2; CDR3 DNA: TGTGCCAGCAGCTCCCGGACAGCTAACTATGGCTACACCTTC; CDR3 protein: CASSSRTANYGYTF
D gene: -; clone size: -; V gene: TRBV20-1; J gene: TRBJ1-4; CDR3 DNA: TGCAGTCCCAGCCCGCGGCACAGTAATGAAAAACTGTTTTTT; CDR3 protein: CSPSPRHSNEKLFF
D gene: -; clone size: few; V gene: TRBV7-8; J gene: TRBJ1-5; CDR3 DNA: TGTGCCAGCAGCCCCGGAGGGGTAAATCAGCCCCAGCATTTT; CDR3 protein: CASSPGGVNQPQHF
D gene: -; clone size: few; V gene: TRBV28; J gene: TRBJ2-1; CDR3 DNA: TGTGCCAGCAGTTTACCAGCGGCGGCCTACAATGAGCAGTTCTTC; CDR3 protein: CASSLPAAAYNEQFF
D gene: TRBD1; clone size: -; V gene: TRBV18; J gene: TRBJ1-1; CDR3 DNA: TGTGCCAGCTCACCCGTGGACAGGAGGAACACTGAAGCTTTCTTT; CDR3 protein: CASSPVDRRNTEAFF
D gene: -; clone size: many; V gene: TRBV7-2; J gene: TRBJ2-3; CDR3 DNA: TGTGCCAGCAGCTTAGCGTTAGTAGTCGCAGATACGCAGTATTTT; CDR3 protein: CASSLALVVADTQYF
D gene: -; clone size: -; V gene: TRBV13; J gene: TRBJ1-1; CDR3 DNA: TGTGCCAGCAGCCCGAGCCCCGTCTTGAACACTGAAGCTTTCTTT; CDR3 protein: CASSPSPVLNTEAFF
D gene: TRBD2; clone size: -; V gene: TRBV6-6; J gene: TRBJ2-1; CDR3 DNA: TGTGCCAGCAGTTCTTTACTAGCGGGGGTGGGCTCGGTCGAGCAGTTCTTC; CDR3 protein: CASSSLLAGVGSVEQFF
D gene: -; clone size: -; V gene: TRBV19; J gene: TRBJ1-2; CDR3 DNA: TGTGCCAGTAGTATGGGCAGGGCTGACTATGGCTACACCTTC; CDR3 protein: CASSMGRADYGYTF
D gene: -; clone size: -; V gene: TRBV5-6; J gene: TRBJ1-2; CDR3 DNA: TGTGCCAGCAGCCCCACGCCCCGGGACAACTATGGCTACACCTTC; CDR3 protein: CASSPTPRDNYGYTF
D gene: -; clone size: many; V gene: TRBV25-1; J gene: TRBJ1-1; CDR3 DNA: TGTGCCAGCAGTGCCGGGACGGCGAACACTGAAGCTTTCTTT; CDR3 protein: CASSAGTANTEAFF
D gene: -; clone size: few; V gene: TRBV24-1; J gene: TRBJ2-1; CDR3 DNA: TGTGCCACCAGTGATACAGGGCATGAGCAGTTCTTC; CDR3 protein: CATSDTGHEQFF
D gene: TRBD2; clone size: -; V gene: TRBV19; J gene: TRBJ2-1; CDR3 DNA: TGTGCCAGTAGCGGGGGGGTATTGGATGAGCAGTTCTTC; CDR3 protein: CASSGGVLDEQFF
D gene: -; clone size: many; V gene: TRBV11-3; J gene: TRBJ1-4; CDR3 DNA: TGTGCCAGCAGCCAGGGGCAGGGGAAAGATGAAAAACTGTTTTTT; CDR3 protein: CASSQGQGKDEKLFF
D gene: TRBD2; clone size: -; V gene: TRBV7-2; J gene: TRBJ2-7; CDR3 DNA: TGTGCCAGCAGCTTAGCGGTGTCTAGCGGGGGCTACGAGCAGTACTTC; CDR3 protein: CASSLAVSSGGYEQYF
D gene: -; clone size: -; V gene: TRBV27; J gene: TRBJ2-1; CDR3 DNA: TGTGCCAGCAGTCCAACGGGACGAGGCGGTGAGCAGTTCTTC; CDR3 protein: CASSPTGRGGEQFF
D gene: TRBD1; clone size: -; V gene: TRBV18; J gene: TRBJ2-7; CDR3 DNA: TGTGCCAGCTCACCCTGGGACAGGGGAGGGAGCGAGCAGTACTTC; CDR3 protein: CASSPWDRGGSEQYF